The T cell receptor beta chain described here comes from a study of CD8+ T cells in alopecia areata. Study as a whole: At a dose of 5 to 10 mg twice daily, oral tofacitinib was given to treated patients. Severity scoring for treated patients was based on the percentage of affected scalp area. The study's findings and limits: In scalp, tofacitinib significantly decreased clonality and expanded CD8+ clones among the top 100.

Treatment defined: oral pan-JAK inhibitor, 5-10 mg twice daily. On this clone: What it binds is unknown.

With 4 bases removed from V and 7 bases from J, the gap between germline ends came to 13 bases. The CDR3 runs to 13 residues. Germline CDR1 MDHEN, CDR2 SYDVKM. Extracted from the samples, RNA was reverse transcribed into cDNA to serve as the sequencing template. Using immunoSEQ multiplex PCR, the repertoire was profiled, and TCRdb retains in-frame clones only, with some absent. The repertoire holds under 130,000 clones, with 80% to 90% as singletons. Sequencing used CD8+ T cells sorted from blood, obtained around week 31, from a patient treated with tofacitinib. The chain employs TRBV28 and TRBJ1-2; D is unresolved. The sequence came from a human donor with alopecia areata. CDR3 coding DNA: TGTGCCAGCAGTTCCGATCGGAAGGGTGGCTACACCTTC. It yields the protein CASSSDRKGGYTF.